This T cell receptor beta chain comes out of a study of neoadjuvant nivolumab and ipilimumab in lung cancer. TCRdb's table, derived via immunoSEQ multiplex PCR, lists solely in-frame clones and lacks some. There are 44,000 or so clones in the sample; 75% to 90% occur only once, and more than 3% lies in the top ten. This TCR was recovered from an adult with non-small cell lung cancer. Some clones in this sample may be carry-over from other donors' samples. This specimen was blood, taken before neoadjuvant nivolumab, alone or with ipilimumab.

The CDR3 DNA sequence: TGTGCCAGCAGCCGACCAGGACTAGCGGGAAATTTCGGGCAGTTCTTC. Translated, it gives CASSRPGLAGNFGQFF. This sequence joins TRBV14 and TRBJ2-1, with 12 bases fitting TRBD2. The CDR3 extends over 16 amino acids. CDR1 and CDR2 (germline): SGHDN, FVKESK. V gave up 4 bases and J gave up 12 bases; unmatched junction bases: 13. Full variable domain (remainder filled in from reference TRBV14 and TRBJ2-1): EAGVTQFPSHSVIEKGQTVTLRCDPISGHDNLYWYRRVMGKEIKFLLHFVKESKQDESGMPNNRFLAERTGGTYSTLKVQPAELEDSGVYFCASSRPGLAGNFGQFFGPGTRLTVL.